This T cell receptor (beta chain) is from a study of shared clonotypes between healthy human individuals. It was CD45RO-negative cells, positively selected for CCR7, that made up naive CD8 cells, with terminally differentiated effector memory CD45RA+ cells excluded. An approximately 210 ng quantity of DNA, 25,000 to 35,000 T cell genomes, went into the sorted-subset replicate PCRs. TCRdb's copy holds only in-frame clones and misses some; the assay was immunoSEQ multiplex PCR. The data hold about 2 million clones, with about 95% observed a single time. V lost 3 bases and J lost 2, with 15 bases in between. The CDR3 has 16 residues. Germline-derived CDR1 and CDR2 are LGHNA and YSLEER.

The chain has TRBV4-3 and TRBJ2-3; D is perhaps TRBD2 (6 bases). Sequences were obtained from naive CD8+ T cells sorted from blood. The origin of this receptor is a man younger than 35 in good health. The CDR3 DNA reads as TGCGCCAGCAGCCAGGAGGGAGGAGGTGACACAGATACGCAGTATTTT. Protein sequence: CASSQEGGGDTDTQYF.